This T cell receptor (beta chain) was sequenced during a study of persistence of HIV-infected CD4 T cells. Lysates of CMV-infected fibroblasts at 10 ug/mL stimulated these cells. CD40L/CD69 double-negative CD45RO-high memory CD4+ T cells were collected. Anti-CD28/CD49d costimulation, CD40-blocking antibody and enfuvirtide were given to CD8-depleted PBMCs for approximately 18 hours. This clone has a single count. As yet, its antigen is unknown. Sequencing used immunoSEQ version 4 in survey mode. Profiled with immunoSEQ multiplex PCR; TCRdb holds only in-frame clones, not every one. In the table there are roughly 35,000 clones, roughly 80% of which are singletons. CDR3 size: 12 residues. The V end was cut by 5 bases, the J end by 0 bases, with 6 bases between. Germline CDR1 reads SGHRS; CDR2 reads YFSETQ.

The sequencing here drew on CD4+ T cells sorted from PBMCs after roughly 18-hour stimulation, taken from a patient who received antiretroviral therapy. This chain uses TRBV5-1 with TRBJ2-7, with D unresolved. The sequence derives from an adult man with HIV who was CMV-seropositive. This CDR3 is CASSYDSYEQYF. The CDR3 region has the DNA TGCGCCAGCAGTTACGACTCCTACGAGCAGTACTTC. Variable domain in full (rest from reference TRBV5-1 and TRBJ2-7): KAGVTQTPRYLIKTRGQQVTLSCSPISGHRSVSWYQQTPGQGLQFLFEYFSETQRNKGNFPGRFSGRQFSNSRSEMNVSTLELGDSALYLCASSYDSYEQYFGPGTRLTVT.